This note documents a single T cell receptor (beta chain) sequence. While infection was still active, Seattle patients were enrolled and then followed longitudinally. This sample was taken from a study of blood T cell repertoires in COVID-19. In the study overall: Some COVID-19 samples were acute and others convalescent; all came from the United States, Italy and Spain.

CDR1 and CDR2 (germline): SEHNR, FQNEAQ (reference sequence). The trim removed 5 bases at V and 5 bases at J, leaving 10 bases unmatched. There are 15 residues in the CDR3. Assay used: immunoSEQ multiplex PCR; TCRdb lists only in-frame clones, some missing. The data hold 200,000 to 300,000 clones, with roughly 80% observed a single time. The chain joins TRBV7-9 to TRBJ2-7; TRBD1 matches 9 bases. This TCR was recovered from a woman aged 80 or over with COVID-19, enrolled during active disease. Sequenced sample: peripheral blood. The CDR3 DNA follows: TGTGCCAGCAGCCTAGAGGACAGGGGAAATCACGAGCAGTACTTC. It encodes CASSLEDRGNHEQYF.